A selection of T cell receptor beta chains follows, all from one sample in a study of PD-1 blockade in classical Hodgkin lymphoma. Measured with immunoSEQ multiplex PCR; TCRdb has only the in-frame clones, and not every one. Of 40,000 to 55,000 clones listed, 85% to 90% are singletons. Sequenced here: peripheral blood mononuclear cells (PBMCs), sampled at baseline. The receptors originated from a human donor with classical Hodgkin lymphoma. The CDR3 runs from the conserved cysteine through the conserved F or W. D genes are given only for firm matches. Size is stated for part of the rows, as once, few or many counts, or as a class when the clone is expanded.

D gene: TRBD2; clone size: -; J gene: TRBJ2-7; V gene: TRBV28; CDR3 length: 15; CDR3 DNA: TGTGCCAGCAGCCAGGTCGGGACTAGCGACTACGAGCAGTACTTC; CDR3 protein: CASSQVGTSDYEQYF
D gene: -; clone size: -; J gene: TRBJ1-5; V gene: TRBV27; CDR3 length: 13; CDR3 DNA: TGTGCCAGCAGTTCATTTATCGGCCTTAACCAGCATTTT; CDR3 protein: CASSSFIGLNQHF
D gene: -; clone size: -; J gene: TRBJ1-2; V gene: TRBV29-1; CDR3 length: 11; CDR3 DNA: TGCAGCGTTGAGATCGGGTATGGCTACACCTTC; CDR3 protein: CSVEIGYGYTF
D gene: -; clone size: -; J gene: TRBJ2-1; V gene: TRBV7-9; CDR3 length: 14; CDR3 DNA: TGTGCCAGCAGCCGACGTGAGGGTAAGAATGAGCAGTTCTTC; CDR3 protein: CASSRREGKNEQFF
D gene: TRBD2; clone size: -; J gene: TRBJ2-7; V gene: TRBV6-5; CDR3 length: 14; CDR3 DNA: TGTGCCAGCAGTCCGGGACTAGCGAACTACGAGCAGTACTTC; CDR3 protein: CASSPGLANYEQYF
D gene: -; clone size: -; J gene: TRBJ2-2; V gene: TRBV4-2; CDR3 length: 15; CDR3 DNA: TGTGCCAGCAGCCAGACCACAAGCGGGACCGGGGAGCTGTTTTTT; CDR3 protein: CASSQTTSGTGELFF
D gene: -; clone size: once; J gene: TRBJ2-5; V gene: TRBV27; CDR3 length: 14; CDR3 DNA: TGTGCCAGCAGTTTCCTCAATTCGTTGCAGACCCAGTACTTC; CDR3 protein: CASSFLNSLQTQYF
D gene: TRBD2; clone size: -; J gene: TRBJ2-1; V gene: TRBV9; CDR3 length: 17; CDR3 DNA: TGTGCCAGCAGCGTAGCGGGACTAGCGGGAGGAAACCCTGAGCAGTTCTTC; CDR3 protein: CASSVAGLAGGNPEQFF
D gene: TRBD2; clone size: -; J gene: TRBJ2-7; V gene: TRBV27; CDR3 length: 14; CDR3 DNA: TGTGCCAGCAGTTTATCGACTAGCCTCTACGAGCAGTACTTC; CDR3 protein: CASSLSTSLYEQYF
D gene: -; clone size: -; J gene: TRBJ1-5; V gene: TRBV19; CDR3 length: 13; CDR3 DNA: TGTGCCAGTAGTATTTCTGGTAGCCAGCCCCAGCATTTT; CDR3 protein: CASSISGSQPQHF
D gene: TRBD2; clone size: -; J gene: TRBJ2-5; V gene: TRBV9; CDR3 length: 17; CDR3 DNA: TGTGCCAGCAGCGTAGGTAAAGTAGCGGGAGGAGGTGAGACCCAGTACTTC; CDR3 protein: CASSVGKVAGGGETQYF
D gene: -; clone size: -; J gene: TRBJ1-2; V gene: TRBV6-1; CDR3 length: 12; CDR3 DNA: TGTGCCAGCGGGGGCGCGGTATATGGCTACACCTTC; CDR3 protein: CASGGAVYGYTF
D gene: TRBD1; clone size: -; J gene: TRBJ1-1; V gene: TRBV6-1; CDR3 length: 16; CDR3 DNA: TGTGCCAGCAGTGAACTAGCAGGGGGCGCAGGGACTGAAGCTTTCTTT; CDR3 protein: CASSELAGGAGTEAFF
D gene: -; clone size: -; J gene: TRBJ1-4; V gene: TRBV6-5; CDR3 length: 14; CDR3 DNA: TGTGCCAGCAGTTCCAGAAGGGGGGGTGAAAAACTGTTTTTT; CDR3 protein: CASSSRRGGEKLFF
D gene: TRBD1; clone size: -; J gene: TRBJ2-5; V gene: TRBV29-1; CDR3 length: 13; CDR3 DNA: TGCAGCGTCGGACAGGGGGGGAAAGAGACCCAGTACTTC; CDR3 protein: CSVGQGGKETQYF
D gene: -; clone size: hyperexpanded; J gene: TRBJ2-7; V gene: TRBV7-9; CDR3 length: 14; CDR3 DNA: TGTGCCAGCAGCCCTACGGGATTCGGTCACGAGCAGTACTTC; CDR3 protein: CASSPTGFGHEQYF
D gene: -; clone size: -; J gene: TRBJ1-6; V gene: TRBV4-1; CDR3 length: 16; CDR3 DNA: TGCGCCAGCAGCCAAGTGGGGCGGGGATGGGGTTCACCCCTCCACTTT; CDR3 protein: CASSQVGRGWGSPLHF
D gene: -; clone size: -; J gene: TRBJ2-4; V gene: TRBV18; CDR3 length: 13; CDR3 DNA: TGTGCCAGCTCACCAGGGGCCAAAAACATTCAGTACTTC; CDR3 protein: CASSPGAKNIQYF
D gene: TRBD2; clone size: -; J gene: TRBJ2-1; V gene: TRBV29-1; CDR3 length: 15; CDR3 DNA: TGCAGCGTTGGGGTAGGCGGGGGGGTGTACAATGAGCAGTTCTTC; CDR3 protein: CSVGVGGGVYNEQFF
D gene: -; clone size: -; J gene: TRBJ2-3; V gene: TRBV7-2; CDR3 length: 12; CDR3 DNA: TGTGCCAGCAGCCTACAGACAGATACGCAGTATTTT; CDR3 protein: CASSLQTDTQYF
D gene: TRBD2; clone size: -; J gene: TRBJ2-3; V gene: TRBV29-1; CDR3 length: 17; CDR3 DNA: TGCAGCGTTGTCGGGTTAGCGGGAGGGTTCGGCACAGATACGCAGTATTTT; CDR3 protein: CSVVGLAGGFGTDTQYF
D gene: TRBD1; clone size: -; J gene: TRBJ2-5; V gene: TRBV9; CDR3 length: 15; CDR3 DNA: TGTGCCAGCAGCGCTTCGACAGGGCGCCAAGAGACCCAGTACTTC; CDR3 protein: CASSASTGRQETQYF
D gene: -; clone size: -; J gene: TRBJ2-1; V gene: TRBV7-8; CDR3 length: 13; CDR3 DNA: TGTGCCAGCAGCTTACGGTACTACAATGAGCAGTTCTTC; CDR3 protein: CASSLRYYNEQFF
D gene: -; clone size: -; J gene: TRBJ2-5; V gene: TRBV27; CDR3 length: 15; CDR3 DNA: TGTGCCAGCAGTTTAGCCAGCTGGGCCCAAGAGACCCAGTACTTC; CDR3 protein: CASSLASWAQETQYF
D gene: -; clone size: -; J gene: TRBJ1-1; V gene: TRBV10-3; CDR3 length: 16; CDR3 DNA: TGTGCCATCAGTGAGTCGCCCTGGGATTCTGGCACTGAAGCTTTCTTT; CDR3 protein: CAISESPWDSGTEAFF
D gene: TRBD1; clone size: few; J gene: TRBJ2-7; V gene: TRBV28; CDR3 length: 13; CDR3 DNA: TGTGCCAGCACCCGAGACAGGGTCTTGGAGCAGTACTTC; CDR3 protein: CASTRDRVLEQYF
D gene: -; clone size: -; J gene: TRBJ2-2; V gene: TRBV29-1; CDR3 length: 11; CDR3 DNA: TGCAGCGTCCCCGGGACCGGGGAGCTGTTTTTT; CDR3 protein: CSVPGTGELFF